What follows are 26 T cell receptor beta chains derived from one specimen sequenced in a study of cytomegalovirus exposure and HLA in healthy donors (dated by TCRdb to 2015 to 2018). The library came from the immunoSEQ multiplex PCR assay. For the multiplex PCR, a mixture combining 60 forward primers for TCR Vbeta segments and 13 reverse primers for TCR Jbeta segments was used. TCRdb's version of the immuneACCESS table is confined to in-frame rearrangements and falls short of the full clone set. An unresolved V gene accounts for under half of the shortfall where checked; the remainder is of unknown origin. The table for this sample lists around 130,000 clones; almost 85% of them were counted only once. Around 1.5% of the sample goes to the ten largest clones. The material sequenced was PBMCs. Every receptor here comes from a woman between 18 and 29 years old in good health and CMV-seronegative.

This rearrangement joins TRBV2 to TRBJ1-2; 8 bases fit TRBD1. V lost 6 bases to trimming and J lost 4 bases; unmatched junction nucleotides: 7. Germline V CDR1 and CDR2: SNHLY, FYNNEI. The CDR3 spans 14 residues. In DNA, the CDR3 is TGTGCCAGCAGCTTTCAGGGGGCTGGCTATGGCTACACCTTC. Protein product: CASSFQGAGYGYTF.

The chain couples TRBV7-9 to TRBJ1-1; a weak D match, TRBD1 (6 bases). The V gene's germline CDR1 is SEHNR and CDR2 FQNEAQ (reference sequence). This CDR3 comprises 15 residues. V lost 7 bases and J lost 7, with 22 bases in between. CDR3 protein: CASTVGDTREVEAFF. CDR3 coding DNA: TGTGCCAGCACCGTCGGGGACACCCGTGAGGTTGAAGCTTTCTTT.

This clone was seen only once. The chain is built from TRBV5-1 and TRBJ1-1, with 8 bases that match TRBD1. Germline trimming cut 7 bases from V and 2 bases from J; bases unmatched to any gene: 4. This CDR3 region has 13 residues. Germline CDR1 reads SGHRS; CDR2 reads YFSETQ. CDR3 DNA: TGCGCCAGCGCGACAGGGGTTAACACTGAAGCTTTCTTT. It encodes CASATGVNTEAFF.

Comments on this clone: Other DNA sequences in the sample encode the same CDR3. The rearrangement uses TRBV4-1 and TRBJ1-2; D gene uncertain. V lost 0 bases and J lost 4, with 12 bases in between. Germline CDR1 and CDR2: MGHRA and YSYEKL. The CDR3 spans 15 residues. CDR3 sequence (DNA): TGCGCCAGCAGCCAAGATCGGAGGGAGGGCTATGGCTACACCTTC. It is translated as CASSQDRREGYGYTF.

About this clone: A read error may account for a junction end that differs from germline. The gene calls are TRBV7-9 and TRBJ1-4; D is possibly TRBD1 (6 bases). Per the germline V gene, CDR1 is SEHNR and CDR2 is FQNEAQ (reference sequence). The CDR3 spans 17 residues. CDR3 DNA: TGTTCCAGCAGCAACCGCCTGTACAGGGAGAGGCATGAAAAACTGTTTTTT. Its translation is CSSSNRLYRERHEKLFF. Looking up the rest from reference TRBV7-9 and TRBJ1-4 gives the full variable domain: DTGVSQNPRHKITKRGQNVTFRCDPISEHNRLYWYRQTLGQGPEFLTYFQNEAQLEKSRLLSDRFSAERPKGSFSTLEIQRTEQGDSAMYLCSSSNRLYRERHEKLFFGSGTQLSVL.

Notes on this clone: In the same sample, other DNA sequences code for this CDR3. The chain is built from TRBV5-1 and TRBJ1-1; unclear D gene. V was clipped by 0 bases and J by 4 bases, with 7 bases between them. This CDR3 has 13 amino acids. The germline CDR1 and CDR2 sequences are SGHRS and YFSETQ. The CDR3 loop is CASSLGRGTEAFF. The CDR3 bases are TGCGCCAGCAGCTTGGGTCGGGGCACTGAAGCTTTCTTT.

The chain combines TRBV15 with TRBJ1-5, with 9 bases that match TRBD1. V was clipped by 6 bases and J by 4 bases; unmatched bases: 7. Germline loops: CDR1 LNHNV, CDR2 YYDKDF (reference sequence). The CDR3 runs 15 residues. For the CDR3, the DNA is TGTGCCACCAGAGCCGGGACAGGGAAAAATCAGCCCCAGCATTTT. This codes for CATRAGTGKNQPQHF.

In its sample, this clone was seen a few times. The chain is built from TRBV29-1 and TRBJ1-1, with D possibly being TRBD1 (6 bases). Germline-derived CDR1 and CDR2 are SQVTM and ANQGSEA. CDR3 length: 15 amino acids. The V gene lost 8 bases and the J gene lost 0 bases, with 19 bases spanning the gap. Here the CDR3 reads CSSRGGWAMNTEAFF. The CDR3 coding sequence is TGCAGCTCCCGCGGGGGCTGGGCTATGAACACTGAAGCTTTCTTT.

The chain couples TRBV7-2 to TRBJ1-6; D uncertain. The germline gives CDR1 SGHTA, CDR2 FQGNSA. The CDR3 sequence is 15 residues long. V was cut by 0 bases and J by 6 bases, with 9 bases left in between. The CDR3 sequence is CASSLASRFNSPLHF. The DNA of the CDR3 is TGTGCCAGCAGCTTAGCGAGCAGGTTTAATTCACCCCTCCACTTT.

The V gene is TRBV5-4, the J gene TRBJ2-6, with D perhaps matching TRBD2 (6 bases). CDR1 is SGHNT and CDR2 is YYREEE in the germline V gene (reference sequence). This CDR3 contains 15 residues. Deletions cut 3 bases from V and 0 bases from J, with 7 bases between. Written as DNA, the CDR3 is TGTGCCAGCAGCTGGGGGGACTCTGGGGCCAACGTCCTGACTTTC. Its translation is CASSWGDSGANVLTF.

This chain uses TRBV6-4 with TRBJ1-2; a weak D match, TRBD1 (6 bases). The CDR3 consists of 15 residues. V was clipped by 8 bases and J by 5 bases, with 21 bases between them. CDR1 is MRHNA, CDR2 SNTAGT, per germline. The CDR3 DNA follows: TGTGCCAGCCCTCCCCCCCGCGACCAGGGGTATGGCTACACCTTC. Protein product: CASPPPRDQGYGYTF.

The chain has TRBV27 and TRBJ1-4, with D possibly TRBD1 on 6 matching bases. Trimming took off 6 bases at V and 4 bases at J, with 15 bases between the two ends. This CDR3 comprises 15 residues. Looked up from germline, CDR1 is MNHEY and CDR2 is SMNVEV (reference sequence). The CDR3 DNA follows: TGTGCCAGCAGGCCACCGGGACAACTTAATGAAAAACTGTTTTTT. As protein: CASRPPGQLNEKLFF.

The V and J genes are TRBV12-5 and TRBJ1-2; 8 bases line up with TRBD1. Germline values: CDR1 LGHNT, CDR2 FRNRAP. Germline trimming cut 2 bases from V and 4 bases from J; bases unmatched to any gene: 6. The CDR3 length is 15 residues. CDR3 protein: CASGLLAGTGYGYTF. The CDR3 DNA reads TGTGCTAGTGGTTTGTTAGCCGGGACAGGCTATGGCTACACCTTC. Based on the CDR3 plus reference TRBV12-5 and TRBJ1-2, the full variable domain is DARVTQTPRHKVTEMGQEVTMRCQPILGHNTVFWYRQTMMQGLELLAYFRNRAPLDDSGMPKDRFSAEMPDATLATLKIQPSEPRDSAVYFCASGLLAGTGYGYTFGSGTRLTVV.

This clone was counted only a few times. The rearrangement joins TRBV7-9 to TRBJ1-2, with D possibly TRBD1 on 6 matching bases. V lost 2 bases and J 4 bases, leaving 8 bases between the germline ends. This CDR3 is built from 13 residues. Germline CDR1 is SEHNR and CDR2 is FQNEAQ (reference sequence). Here the CDR3 DNA reads TGTGCCAGCAGCTTACAGGGGACCTATGGCTACACCTTC. Translated: CASSLQGTYGYTF.

The chain employs TRBV5-4 and TRBJ2-7; 9 positions match TRBD2. This CDR3 has 16 amino acids. V lost 1 base to trimming and J lost 3 bases; unmatched junction nucleotides: 8. Germline values: CDR1 SGHNT, CDR2 YYREEE (reference sequence). CDR3 protein: CASSLWPSGNYYEQYF. The CDR3 bases are TGTGCCAGCAGCTTGTGGCCTAGCGGGAATTACTACGAGCAGTACTTC.

J is TRBJ2-5 and V is TRBV5-6; TRBD1 agrees at 7 bases. The CDR3 is 13 residues long. Germline V lookup: CDR1 SGHDT, CDR2 YYEEEE. J lost 5 bases, V lost 2 bases, and 3 bases had no gene match. CDR3 nucleotides: TGTGCCAGCAGCTTAGGGGGCGCCGAGACCCAGTACTTC. Translated: CASSLGGAETQYF.

The V gene is TRBV7-9, the J gene TRBJ1-1; D is unclear. Germline CDR1 SEHNR, CDR2 FQNEAQ (reference sequence). V lost 2 bases, J lost 11 bases, and 9 bases lay in between. The CDR3 extends over 11 amino acids. CDR3 in amino acids: CASSLQGDAFF. The CDR3 bases are TGTGCCAGCAGCTTACAAGGAGATGCTTTCTTT.

The chain combines TRBV7-2 with TRBJ2-7; 7 bases match TRBD1. V was pared by 5 bases and J by 4 bases, with 8 bases of the junction left unmatched. The CDR3 covers 14 residues. The germline V gene encodes CDR1 SGHTA and CDR2 FQGNSA. The CDR3 coding sequence is TGTGCCAGCAGCCTTCAAAAGGGGGCTTACGAGCAGTACTTC. It yields the protein CASSLQKGAYEQYF.

The rearrangement links TRBV7-9 to TRBJ2-3, with D uncertain. Trimming removed 3 bases at V and 3 bases at J, with 7 bases between. Germline loops: CDR1 SEHNR, CDR2 FQNEAQ (reference sequence). This CDR3 spans 13 amino acids. In nucleotides, the CDR3 is TGTGCCAGCAGCTTCCTAGAGACAGATACGCAGTATTTT. Its translation: CASSFLETDTQYF.

The chain combines TRBV6-5 with TRBJ2-7; TRBD2 matches at 7 bases. J was trimmed by 4 bases and V by 0 bases; bases with no gene match: 3. The germline V gene encodes CDR1 MNHEY and CDR2 SVGAGI. The CDR3 contains 14 residues. The CDR3 sequence: CASSYSGLSYEQYF. In DNA, the CDR3 is TGTGCCAGCAGTTACTCGGGACTATCTTACGAGCAGTACTTC.

The J gene is TRBJ1-1, the V gene TRBV9, with D possibly matching TRBD1 (6 bases). The CDR3 runs to 14 residues. Trimming took 3 bases from V and 3 from J, leaving 12 bases between them. Germline loops: CDR1 SGDLS, CDR2 YYNGEE. CDR3 residues: CASSEGELDTEAFF. The CDR3 bases are TGTGCCAGCAGCGAGGGGGAACTAGACACTGAAGCTTTCTTT.

The chain has TRBV19 and TRBJ2-1, with D possibly TRBD2 on 6 matching bases. CDR1 LNHDA and CDR2 SQIVND come from the germline V gene (reference sequence). V shed 9 bases and J shed 3 bases, with 21 bases lying between them. The CDR3 extends over 16 amino acids. The CDR3, as DNA: TGTGCCAGCAGAAGAAGGGGATTAGCGGTCTACAATGAGCAGTTCTTC. This encodes CASRRRGLAVYNEQFF.

The chain uses TRBV7-9 and TRBJ1-2; D gene uncertain. Germline V lookup: CDR1 SEHNR, CDR2 FQNEAQ (reference sequence). The V end lost 2 bases, the J end lost 6 bases, and 16 bases lay between the germline ends. CDR3 length equals 15 residues. CDR3 sequence reads: CASSLSGLPPNGYTF. DNA of the CDR3: TGTGCCAGCAGCTTATCAGGCTTGCCCCCCAATGGCTACACCTTC.

Here the CDR3 reads CASSLGGRAGGSPLHF. DNA for the CDR3: TGTGCCAGCAGCTTGGGGGGGCGCGCAGGCGGGTCACCCCTCCACTTT. The V gene is TRBV5-6, the J gene TRBJ1-6; TRBD1 is a possible D gene (6 bases). Germline-derived CDR1 and CDR2 are SGHDT and YYEEEE. This CDR3 comprises 16 residues. V was cut by 0 bases and J by 10 bases, with 17 bases left in between.

This chain uses TRBV5-6 with TRBJ2-7, with D maybe TRBD2 (6 bases). The CDR3 has 12 residues. Looked up from germline, CDR1 is SGHDT and CDR2 is YYEEEE. The V gene lost 5 bases and the J gene lost 11 bases, with 17 bases spanning the gap. CDR3 in DNA: TGTGCCAGCAGAAAAAGCGGGCGCCAAGAGTACTTC. This sequence encodes CASRKSGRQEYF.

The gene calls are TRBV4-3 and TRBJ1-2; D might be TRBD1 (5 bases). The CDR3 is 16 amino acids. The V and J ends lost 4 bases and 2 bases respectively, with 17 bases between them. Germline CDR1 LGHNA, CDR2 YSLEER. CDR3 nucleotide sequence: TGCGCCAGCAGCCCCGGGGGGGACGGGGTGAACTATGGCTACACCTTC. It specifies CASSPGGDGVNYGYTF.